This T cell receptor beta chain was captured by sequencing in a study of cytomegalovirus exposure and HLA in healthy donors. Assay: immunoSEQ multiplex PCR; the TCRdb copy retains only in-frame clones and omits some. Of under 85,000 clones listed, about 94% are singletons. This clone was seen a single time. CDR3 length equals 15 residues. The germline V gene encodes CDR1 SGDLS and CDR2 YYNGEE. The ends lost 4 bases at V and 2 bases at J; junction bases unmatched: 9. The genes are TRBV9 and TRBJ2-7; 7 nucleotides match TRBD1. Sequencing was carried out using PBMCs. The clonotype originates from a woman between 18 and 29 years old in good health and CMV-seronegative. The CDR3 sequence is CASSPHDRVAYEQYF. In DNA form, the CDR3 reads TGTGCCAGCAGCCCCCACGACAGGGTGGCCTACGAGCAGTACTTC.